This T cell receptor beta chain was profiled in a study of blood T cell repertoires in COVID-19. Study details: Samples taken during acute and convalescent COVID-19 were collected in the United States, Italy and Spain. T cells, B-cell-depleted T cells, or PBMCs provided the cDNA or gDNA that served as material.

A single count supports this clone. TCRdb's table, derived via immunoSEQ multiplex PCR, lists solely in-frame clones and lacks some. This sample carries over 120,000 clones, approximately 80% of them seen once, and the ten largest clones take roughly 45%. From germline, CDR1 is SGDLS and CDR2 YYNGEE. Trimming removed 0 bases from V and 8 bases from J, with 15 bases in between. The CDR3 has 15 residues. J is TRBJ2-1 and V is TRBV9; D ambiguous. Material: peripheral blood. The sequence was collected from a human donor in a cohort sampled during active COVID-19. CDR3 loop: CASSVGVLGADEQFF. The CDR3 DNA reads TGTGCCAGCAGCGTAGGAGTTCTTGGTGCGGATGAGCAGTTCTTC.